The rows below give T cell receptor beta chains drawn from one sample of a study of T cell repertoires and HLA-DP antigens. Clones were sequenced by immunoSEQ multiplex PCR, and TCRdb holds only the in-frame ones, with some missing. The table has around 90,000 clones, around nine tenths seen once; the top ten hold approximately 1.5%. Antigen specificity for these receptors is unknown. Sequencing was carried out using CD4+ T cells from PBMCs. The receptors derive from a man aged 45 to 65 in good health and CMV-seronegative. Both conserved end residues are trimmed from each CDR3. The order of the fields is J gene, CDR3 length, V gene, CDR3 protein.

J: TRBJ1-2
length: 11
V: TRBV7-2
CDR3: ASSPRWNYGYT

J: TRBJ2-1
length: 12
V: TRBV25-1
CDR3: ASSDPPGDNEQF

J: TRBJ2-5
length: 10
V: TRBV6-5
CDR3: ASAPGRETQY

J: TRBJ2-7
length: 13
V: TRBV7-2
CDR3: ASSRTAGDGYEQY

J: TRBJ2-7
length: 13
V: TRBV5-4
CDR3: ASSRGDRGSYEQY

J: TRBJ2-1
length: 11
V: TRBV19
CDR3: ASRSASLNEQF

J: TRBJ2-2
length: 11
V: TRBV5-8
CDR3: ASRPSNTGELF

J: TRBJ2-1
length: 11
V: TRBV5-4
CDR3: ASSYYRVSVQF

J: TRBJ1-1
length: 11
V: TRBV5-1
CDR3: ASSLMTGPEAF

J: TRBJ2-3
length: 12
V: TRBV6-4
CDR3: ASSPHQGTDTQY

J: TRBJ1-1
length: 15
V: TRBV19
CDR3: ASIGPRAGAMNTEAF

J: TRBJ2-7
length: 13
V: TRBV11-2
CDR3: ASSFLRTSGYEQY

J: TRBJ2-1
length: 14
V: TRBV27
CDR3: ASSLYRGRSYNEQF

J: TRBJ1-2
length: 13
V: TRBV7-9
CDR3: ASSSDHHGHYGYT

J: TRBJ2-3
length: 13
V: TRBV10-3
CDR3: AISGLAGGRDTQY

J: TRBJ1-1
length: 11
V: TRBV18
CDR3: ASSPGMNTEAF

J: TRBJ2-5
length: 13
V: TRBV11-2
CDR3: ASSLSGGPGETQY

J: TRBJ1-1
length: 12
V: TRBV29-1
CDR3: SVEDGGVNTEAF

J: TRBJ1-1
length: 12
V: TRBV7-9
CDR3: ASSLELMNTEAF

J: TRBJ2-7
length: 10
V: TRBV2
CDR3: ASSGQIYEQY

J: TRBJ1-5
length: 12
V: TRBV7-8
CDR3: ASSLTQLNQPQH

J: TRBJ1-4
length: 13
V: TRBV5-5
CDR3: ASSLAAATNEKLF

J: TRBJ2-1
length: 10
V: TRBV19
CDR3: ASSVRDNEQF

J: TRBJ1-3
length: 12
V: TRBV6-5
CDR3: ASRGSLQANTIY

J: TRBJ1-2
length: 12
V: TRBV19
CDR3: ASSIPGGYYGYT

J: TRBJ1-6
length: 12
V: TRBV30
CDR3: AWSVAGINSPLH

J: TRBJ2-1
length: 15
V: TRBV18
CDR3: ASSPARGGTSYNEQF

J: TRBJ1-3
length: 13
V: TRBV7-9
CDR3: ASSLDRGAGNTIY

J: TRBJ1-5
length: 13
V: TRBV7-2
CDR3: ASSLGWTSNQPQH

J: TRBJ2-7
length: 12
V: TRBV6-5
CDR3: ASSRSGSPREQY

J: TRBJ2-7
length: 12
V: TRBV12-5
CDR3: ASGLGGQGYEQY

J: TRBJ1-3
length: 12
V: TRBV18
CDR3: ASSPGTGVDTIY

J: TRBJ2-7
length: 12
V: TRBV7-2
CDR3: ASSTRQGSYEQY

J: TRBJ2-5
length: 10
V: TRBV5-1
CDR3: ASSLREETQY

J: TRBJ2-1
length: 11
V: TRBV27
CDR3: ASSSRRGYEQF

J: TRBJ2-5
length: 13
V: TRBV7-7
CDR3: ASSFNPGGQETQY

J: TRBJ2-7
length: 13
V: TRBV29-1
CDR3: SVAPFRGSSYEQY

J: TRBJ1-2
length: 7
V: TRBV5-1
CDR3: ASSFGYT

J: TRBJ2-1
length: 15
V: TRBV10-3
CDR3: AISESSREYLRNEQF

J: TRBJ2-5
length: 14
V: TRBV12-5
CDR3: ASGLGGTGSQETQY

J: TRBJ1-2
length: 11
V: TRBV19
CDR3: ASSSQGEDGYT